This section outlines one T cell receptor (beta chain) sequence together with its context. What it binds is not known. Some clones are missing from TCRdb's copy, which holds only in-frame ones; the method was immunoSEQ multiplex PCR. The repertoire includes approximately 130,000 clones, around 84% of them detected once, and 3% to 4% sits in the top ten. This CDR3 has 16 amino acids. Germline values: CDR1 KGHSH, CDR2 LQKENI. V was clipped by 5 bases and J by 6 bases; unmatched bases: 10. These data come from a study of cytotoxic CD8 clonotypes in ibrutinib-treated CLL. Study-wide results and caveats: Lymph node repertoires were not studied, and sampling times were unmatched. Public clonotypes were rare and shrank or held steady on treatment.

From cryopreserved PBMCs came 1.5 to 2.5 micrograms of genomic DNA used for TCR beta libraries. The clonotype originates from a human donor with chronic lymphocytic leukemia. The sequenced sample was PBMCs, obtained after 24 months of ibrutinib treatment. The chain has TRBV18 and TRBJ2-2; 9 bases fit TRBD1. The CDR3 spells CASSSSPGTGSGELFF. The CDR3 DNA is TGTGCCAGCTCATCAAGTCCCGGGACAGGGTCCGGGGAGCTGTTTTTT. The whole variable domain, filled in from reference TRBV18 and TRBJ2-2, reads NAGVMQNPRHLVRRRGQEARLRCSPMKGHSHVYWYRQLPEEGLKFMVYLQKENIIDESGMPKERFSAEFPKEGPSILRIQQVVRGDSAAYFCASSSSPGTGSGELFFGEGSRLTVL.